This T cell receptor beta chain was sequenced during a study of blood T cell repertoires in COVID-19. Study-level information: PBMCs, B-cell-depleted T cells, or T cells were the source of the cDNA or gDNA that made up the material.

Here immunoSEQ multiplex PCR was the method, and the copy in TCRdb shows in-frame clones only, minus some. Among around 300,000 clones, under 90% were seen once, and the ten largest hold 0.94%. V dropped 6 bases and J dropped 1 base, with 12 bases sitting between them. CDR3 length: 13 amino acids. Germline V gene data show CDR1 as SQVTM and CDR2 as ANQGSEA. Sequences were obtained from peripheral blood. The TCR comes from a woman aged 40 to 49 who had recovered from COVID-19. V is TRBV29-1 and J is TRBJ1-1; D remains ambiguous. In nucleotides, the CDR3 is TGCAGCGTCGGGGAGGGCGCGAACACTGAAGCTTTCTTT. This codes for CSVGEGANTEAFF.